The clone carrying this TCR beta chain was seen more than once but under ten times. Its antigen is undetermined. TCRdb used MiXCR to reprocess the 5' RACE reads, holding one entry per CDR3 protein. This sample yields 55,000 to 75,000 distinct CDR3 sequences, of which 30% are seen a single time; 2% to 2.5% belongs to the top ten. V shed 4 bases, J shed 2 bases, and the junction held 3 bases outside the gene matches. The CDR3 is 15 residues long. Per germline, CDR1 SGHRS and CDR2 YFSETQ. Naive CD4+ cells had CD25+ Tregs removed. Findings of the study overall: Greatest tumor Treg TCR overlap was with tumor naive CD4+ cells.

The chain couples TRBV5-1 to TRBJ2-6, with TRBD1 matching over 7 bases. This TCR was sampled from a female donor with breast cancer. The sequencing input was tumor-infiltrating naive CD4+ T cells sorted from the breast tumor. The subset was: naive CD4+ T cells, CD4+CD45RA+CD25-. CDR3 DNA sequence: TGCGCCAGCAGCCAGCAGGGGGCTGGGGCCAACGTCCTGACTTTC. As protein: CASSQQGAGANVLTF.